This T cell receptor (beta chain) is from a study of CD8+ T cells in alopecia areata (dated by TCRdb to the late 2010s). Background for the entire study: The treated patients, all with moderate-to-severe alopecia areata, were enrolled in an open-label pilot trial of oral tofacitinib given at 5 to 10 mg twice daily. To study T cell clonal expansion in alopecia areata, the researchers applied high-throughput TCRbeta sequencing to both the C3H/HeJ mouse model and human patients. TCRbeta CDR3 regions were amplified by immunoSEQ multiplex PCR using 35 Vbeta forward and 13 Jbeta reverse primers. RNA was extracted with the PAXgene miRNA kit for fixed scalp, the miRNeasy kit for PBMCs, and the RNeasy kit for mouse skin. Patients received tofacitinib for 6 to 18 months and were then followed off drug for 6 months to check for delayed response and recurrence. In humans, TCRbeta sequencing was performed on scalp tissue and on sorted CD4+ and CD8+ peripheral blood T cells from healthy controls and from patients with patchy or totalis/universalis alopecia areata. Tofacitinib-treated patients had biopsies at baseline and at 4 and 24 weeks of treatment, with a later scalp biopsy in several patients. Clonality in the scalp was compared among normal scalp (n=4), patchy alopecia areata scalp (n=8), and alopecia totalis/universalis scalp (n=8). For the treated patients, the SALT score, which quantifies what percentage of scalp surface area is affected, served as the measure of disease severity.

The paper's findings and limits, for the study overall: Shared TCR sequences between patients were less evident than in mice, which may be partly attributable to HLA diversity in the patient population. Compared with normal scalp, lesional scalp, particularly in alopecia totalis/universalis, had higher clonality and more expanded CD8+ clones, which suggests antigenic drive. Many expanded lesional clones were found to persist in scalp and blood during tofacitinib treatment, and relapse after treatment cessation may be partly explained by this persistence. Because the treated cohort was small and had just a single nonresponder, larger studies are needed to establish links between baseline CD8+ expansion and response. Unlike mouse skin, which is dominated by gammadelta T cells, normal human skin has resident alphabeta T cells that are also sequenced, and this complicates analysis of the scalp TCR repertoire. Scalp clonality and the number of expanded CD8+ clones among the top 100 scalp clones were significantly decreased by tofacitinib.

The treatment or condition label, as the study defines it: oral pan-JAK inhibitor, 5-10 mg twice daily. Lesional scalp punch biopsies and peripheral blood were collected from alopecia areata patients. PBMCs were isolated by density centrifugation and stained for CD3, CD4 and CD8, and CD4+ and CD8+ T cells were sorted on a FACSAria. This clone has just a few counts. Its cognate antigen has yet to be identified. No clone much larger than this one lies a single base away; base qualities are absent. Library creation used the immunoSEQ multiplex PCR assay. For TCR sequencing, RNA was extracted from every sample and reverse transcribed into cDNA to serve as template. SuperScript III was used to make first-strand cDNA, primed with a 2:1 mix of oligo-dT and random hexamers. A synthetic immune receptor repertoire was used to gauge amplification bias, and whatever bias remained was removed computationally. For the original study's pipeline: Raw reads were preprocessed to remove errors, and CDR3 was defined by IMGT conventions from the conserved cysteine to phenylalanine. To get clonality, Shannon entropy was normalized by log2 of the number of productive unique TCRs and the result was subtracted from 1. Whether scalp clones were CD4 or CD8 was inferred by matching scalp TCRbeta sequences against CD4 and CD8 repertoires sorted from blood. TCRdb's version of the immuneACCESS table is confined to in-frame rearrangements and falls short of the full clone set. An unresolved V gene accounts for under half of the shortfall where checked; the remainder is of unknown origin. The V and J calls and clone size are taken from that table; D and trimming were inferred from the DNA. The sample table lists around 86,000 clones, 60% to 80% of them with a count of one. The ten largest clones capture 15% to 20% of the sample.

The sequence was collected from a human donor with alopecia areata. The input for sequencing was CD8+ T cells sorted from blood, taken at approximately week 44, from a patient treated with tofacitinib.

The CDR3 corresponds to CASSPQGAGGTEAFF. The nucleotide sequence reads TGTGCCAGCAGCCCCCAGGGGGCAGGGGGCACTGAAGCTTTCTTT. This sequence uses TRBV5-6 and TRBJ1-1; 8 nucleotides in the junction match TRBD1. Based on the germline V gene, the CDR1 and CDR2 sequences are SGHDT and YYEEEE. Trimming takes 4 bases off V and 4 bases off J; junction bases not matched to a gene: 9. The CDR3 starts with the cysteine, ends with the phenylalanine, and has 15 residues. Here the CDR3 DNA is all that survives: 45 bases in frame from base 1.